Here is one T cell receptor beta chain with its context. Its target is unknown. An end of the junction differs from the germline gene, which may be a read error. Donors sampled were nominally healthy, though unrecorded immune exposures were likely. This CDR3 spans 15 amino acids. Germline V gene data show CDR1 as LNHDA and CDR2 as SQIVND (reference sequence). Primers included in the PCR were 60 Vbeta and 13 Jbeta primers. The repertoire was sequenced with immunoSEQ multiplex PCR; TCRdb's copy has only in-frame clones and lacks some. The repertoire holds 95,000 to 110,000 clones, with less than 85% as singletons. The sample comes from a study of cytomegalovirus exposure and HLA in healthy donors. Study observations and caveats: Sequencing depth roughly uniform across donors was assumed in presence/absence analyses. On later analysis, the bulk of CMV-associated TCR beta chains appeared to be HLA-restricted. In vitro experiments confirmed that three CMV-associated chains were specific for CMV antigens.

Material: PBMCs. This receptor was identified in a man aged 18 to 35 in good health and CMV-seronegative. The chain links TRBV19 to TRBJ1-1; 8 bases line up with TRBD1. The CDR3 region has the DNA TGTGTCAGTAGGCACCCGGGACAGGCTAACACTGAAGCTTTCTTT. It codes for CVSRHPGQANTEAFF.